Presented here are 23 T cell receptor beta chains from one specimen sequenced in a study of response to subunit inactivated influenza vaccine. TCRdb re-derived calls from the RT-PCR reads in MiXCR, one entry per CDR3 protein. Of roughly 700,000 distinct CDR3 sequences in the sample, approximately 13% were seen once. Sequencing was performed on PBMCs from blood, taken about 14 days before vaccination. These receptors all stem from a man aged 50-60 years who received an inactivated influenza vaccine.

The chain couples TRBV29-1 to TRBJ2-7; no reliable D call. Trimming left V 3 bases short and J 3 bases short, with 6 bases between. CDR3 size: 11 residues. Germline V gives CDR1 SQVTM, CDR2 ANQGSEA. The CDR3 nucleotides read TGCAGCGTTGACCTAGGCTACGAGCAGTACTTC. This translates into CSVDLGYEQYF.

The rearrangement links TRBV28 to TRBJ2-1; D perhaps matches TRBD2 (5 bases). V was clipped by 2 bases and J by 3 bases, with 14 bases between them. CDR1 and CDR2 from the germline V gene are MDHEN and SYDVKM. The CDR3 loop spans 16 amino acids. CDR3 sequence reads: CASSLGLAPVYNEQFF. The CDR3 DNA reads TGTGCCAGCAGTTTAGGGCTAGCCCCGGTCTACAATGAGCAGTTCTTC.

The table lists this clonotype with many counts. This rearrangement joins TRBV12-3 or TRBV12-4 to TRBJ2-7; D ambiguous. The CDR3 runs to 14 residues. V lost 3 bases and J lost 0, with 9 bases in between. CDR3: CASSLTYSSYEQYF. Here the CDR3 DNA reads TGTGCCAGCAGTTTGACGTATAGCTCCTACGAGCAGTACTTC.

This clonotype has just a few counts. The chain recombines TRBV3-1 with TRBJ2-2; 12 bases align to TRBD2. The germline V gene has CDR1 LGHDT and CDR2 YNNKEL (reference sequence). The length of the CDR3 is 16 residues. Trimming took 8 bases from V and 0 from J; bases not matched to a gene: 4. CDR3 loop: CASARTSGTNTGELFF. In nucleotides, the CDR3 is TGTGCCAGCGCCCGGACTAGCGGGACGAACACCGGGGAGCTGTTTTTT.

For this clonotype: A much larger clone differs by one base, so this may be a read error. The chain couples TRBV4-2 to TRBJ2-7; D is unresolved. The V gene's germline CDR1 is LGHNA and CDR2 YNFKEQ. This CDR3 spans 14 amino acids. As DNA, the CDR3 is TGTGCCAGCATCCAAGAAGTATCCCCCCACGAGCAGTACTTC. Its protein product is CASIQEVSPHEQYF.

This clonotype showed up just a few times. This sequence joins TRBV20-1 and TRBJ2-3; D is ambiguous. Trimming removed 6 bases at V and 2 bases at J, with 18 bases between. The length of the CDR3 is 15 residues. Germline V lookup: CDR1 DFQATT, CDR2 SNEGSKA (reference sequence). The CDR3, as DNA: TGCAGTGCCCGACCGACCTCCGGCCACACAGATACGCAGTATTTT. Protein sequence: CSARPTSGHTDTQYF.

This clonotype has just one count. The chain is built from TRBV5-1 and TRBJ1-1; perhaps TRBD1 as D (5 bases). The CDR3 covers 11 residues. With 4 bases removed from V and 9 bases from J, the gap between germline ends came to 10 bases. CDR1 is SGHRS and CDR2 is YFSETQ in the germline V gene. CDR3 in DNA: TGCGCCAGCAGCGCCGGGACTAAAGCTTTCTTT. Amino acid sequence: CASSAGTKAFF.

The chain joins TRBV12-3 or TRBV12-4 to TRBJ1-1; TRBD1 matches 8 bases. Unmatched junction bases numbered 7, after V lost 7 bases and J lost 6 bases. CDR3 length: 13 residues. The CDR3 nucleotides read TGTGCCAGCAAGGACAGGGTGGGCTCTGAAGCTTTCTTT. Translation gives CASKDRVGSEAFF.

This clonotype showed up many times. The chain couples TRBV20-1 to TRBJ2-4; TRBD2 is a possible D gene (6 bases). The germline gives CDR1 DFQATT, CDR2 SNEGSKA (reference sequence). V was cut by 6 bases and J by 6 bases, with 18 bases left in between. The CDR3 is made up of 14 amino acids. The CDR3 sequence: CSAESGLPGNIQYF. DNA for the CDR3: TGCAGTGCGGAGTCGGGACTGCCGGGAAACATTCAGTACTTC.

The chain joins TRBV6-6 to TRBJ2-3; D is undetermined. V dropped 5 bases and J dropped 7 bases, with 13 bases sitting between them. In germline, CDR1 is MNHNY, CDR2 SVGAGI (reference sequence). The length of the CDR3 is 13 residues. The CDR3 DNA reads as TGTGCCAGCAGTCCTACTCTACAGAATACGCAGTATTTT. This encodes CASSPTLQNTQYF.

This chain connects TRBV10-3 to TRBJ2-5, with TRBD2 identical over 12 bases. The CDR3 is made up of 16 amino acids. Germline V gene sequence: CDR1 ENHRY, CDR2 SYGVKD. The V segment lost 4 bases and the J segment 8 bases; nucleotides outside the gene matches: 11. The CDR3 here is CAISGVLAGGGDTQYF. CDR3 coding DNA: TGTGCCATCAGTGGGGTACTAGCGGGAGGCGGAGATACCCAGTACTTC.

This clonotype showed up just a few times. The chain employs TRBV2 and TRBJ2-1; D may match TRBD1 or TRBD2 (5 bases each). The CDR3 is made up of 15 amino acids. Deletions cut 3 bases from V and 1 base from J, with 10 bases between. Germline V gene lookup returns CDR1 SNHLY and CDR2 FYNNEI. The CDR3 sequence is CASSDFEGSYNEQFF. As DNA, the CDR3 is TGTGCCAGCAGTGATTTTGAGGGGTCCTACAATGAGCAGTTCTTC.

The sample holds a few counts of this clonotype. The chain uses TRBV13 and TRBJ2-7; 8 bases line up with TRBD1. This CDR3 has 16 amino acids. Germline CDR1 reads PRHDT; CDR2 reads FYEKMQ (reference sequence). V was clipped by 0 bases and J by 0 bases; unmatched bases: 4. The CDR3 DNA is TGTGCCAGCAGCTTAGGGGGCAGGGGGCTCTCCTACGAGCAGTACTTC. Translating it yields CASSLGGRGLSYEQYF.

A few counts support this clonotype. The chain links TRBV27 to TRBJ1-5; 9 nucleotides align to TRBD1. CDR1 and CDR2 (germline): MNHEY, SMNVEV (reference sequence). CDR3 length equals 16 residues. J gave up 0 bases and V 10 bases, and 10 bases lay outside the gene matches. This CDR3 reads CATKIQGASSNQPQHF. The CDR3 bases are TGTGCCACCAAGATACAGGGGGCGAGTAGCAATCAGCCCCAGCATTTT.

This clonotype was found a few times. The rearrangement uses TRBV6-1 and TRBJ2-6; 9 nucleotides line up with TRBD1. With 6 bases clipped from V and 4 bases from J, the junction kept 7 bases outside the gene matches. This CDR3 spans 16 amino acids. CDR1 is MNHNS, CDR2 SASEGT, per germline. The CDR3 loop is CASSPQGAGGANVLTF. The DNA for the CDR3 is TGTGCCAGCAGCCCACAGGGGGCGGGAGGGGCCAACGTCCTGACTTTC.

The V and J genes are TRBV12-3 or TRBV12-4 and TRBJ1-1; the D gene is possibly TRBD1 (6 bases). The CDR3 covers 14 residues. With 6 bases removed from V and 0 bases from J, the gap between germline ends came to 11 bases. The CDR3 nucleotides read TGTGCCAGCAGACCCGACAGGATGAACACTGAAGCTTTCTTT. Amino acid sequence: CASRPDRMNTEAFF.

V gene TRBV6-1 combines with J gene TRBJ2-7; 7 bases match TRBD1. The CDR3 consists of 17 residues. CDR1 is MNHNS, CDR2 SASEGT, per germline. J was trimmed by 2 bases and V by 6 bases; bases with no gene match: 16. The CDR3 nucleotides read TGTGCCAGCAGCCCCCCCGGGGACAGCCGAGGGGCCTACGAGCAGTACTTC. The encoded protein is CASSPPGDSRGAYEQYF.

The chain joins TRBV15 to TRBJ2-3, with D tentatively TRBD2 (7 bases). Germline V gene lookup returns CDR1 LNHNV and CDR2 YYDKDF (reference sequence). The V end was cut by 3 bases, the J end by 3 bases, with 16 bases between. CDR3 length: 16 amino acids. In DNA, the CDR3 is TGTGCCACCAGCAGTGGGGCGGGGGCGTTGACAGATACGCAGTATTTT. Protein: CATSSGAGALTDTQYF.

This clonotype came up a few times. This chain uses TRBV18 with TRBJ2-7; D may be TRBD1 (5 bases). V was clipped by 1 base and J by 6 bases, with 13 bases between them. The CDR3 has 14 amino acids. In germline, CDR1 is KGHSH, CDR2 LQKENI. Here the CDR3 DNA reads TGTGCCAGCTCACCACAGGGGCGAATCTCCGAGCAGTACTTC. It is translated as CASSPQGRISEQYF.

In its sample, this clonotype was seen a few times. V gene TRBV24-1 combines with J gene TRBJ2-1; possibly TRBD2 for D (5 bases). The V gene's germline CDR1 is KGHDR and CDR2 SFDVKD. Trimming cost V 3 bases and J 8 bases, with 7 bases left between them. CDR3 length: 12 residues. CDR3 in amino acids: CATSDTRDEQFF. CDR3 DNA: TGTGCCACCAGTGATACTAGGGATGAGCAGTTCTTC.

This clonotype has just a few counts. The chain links TRBV12-3 or TRBV12-4 to TRBJ1-2, with a possible D match to TRBD1 (6 bases). V was pared by 4 bases and J by 8 bases, with 17 bases between. This CDR3 comprises 14 residues. The CDR3 sequence is CASSSRTALGGYTF. The CDR3 DNA reads as TGTGCCAGCAGTTCCAGGACAGCCCTGGGCGGCTACACCTTC.

This clonotype was detected many times. V is TRBV20-1 and J is TRBJ1-5, with a possible D match to TRBD1 (6 bases). Trimming stripped 5 bases from V and 5 bases from J, with 13 bases between. Germline CDR1 is DFQATT and CDR2 is SNEGSKA (reference sequence). The CDR3 runs to 13 residues. This chain's CDR3 is CSARTEADQPQHF. The CDR3 bases are TGCAGTGCTCGGACAGAGGCGGATCAGCCCCAGCATTTT.

This clonotype has only a few counts. The V gene is TRBV12-3 or TRBV12-4, the J gene TRBJ2-3; D gene unclear. Trimming left V 4 bases short and J 3 bases short, with 5 bases between. This CDR3 is 12 amino acids long. The CDR3 DNA reads TGTGCCAGCAGTTGGCTGACAGATACGCAGTATTTT. Residues: CASSWLTDTQYF.